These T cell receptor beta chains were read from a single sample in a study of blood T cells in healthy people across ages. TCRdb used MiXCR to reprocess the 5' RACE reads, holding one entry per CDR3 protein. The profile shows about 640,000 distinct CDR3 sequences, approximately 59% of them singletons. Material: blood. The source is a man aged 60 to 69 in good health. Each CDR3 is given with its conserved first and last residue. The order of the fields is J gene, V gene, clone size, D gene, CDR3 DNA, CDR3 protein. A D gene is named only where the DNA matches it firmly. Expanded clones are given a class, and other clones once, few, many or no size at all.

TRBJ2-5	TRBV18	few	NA	TGTGCCAGCTCACCACCCAATTACCAAGAGACCCAGTACTTC	CASSPPNYQETQYF
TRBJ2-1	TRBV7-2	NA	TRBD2	TGTGCCAGCAGCTTAGGATCTGGGCTAGCGGTCAATGAGCAGTTCTTC	CASSLGSGLAVNEQFF
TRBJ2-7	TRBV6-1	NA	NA	TGTGCCAGCAGAACACCCGGGGCGGTCTACGAGCAGTACTTC	CASRTPGAVYEQYF
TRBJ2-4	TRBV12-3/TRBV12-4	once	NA	TGTGCCAGCAGTCGGGATCAAATAGCCAAAAACATTCAGTACTTC	CASSRDQIAKNIQYF
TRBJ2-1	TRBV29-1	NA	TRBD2	TGCAGCCTCAGACTAGCGGGTGGCGGCAATGAGCAGTTCTTC	CSLRLAGGGNEQFF
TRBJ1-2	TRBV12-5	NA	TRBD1	TGTGCTAGTGGTCCACGACAGGGGACGGCTAACTATGGCTACACCTTC	CASGPRQGTANYGYTF
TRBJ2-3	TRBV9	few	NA	TGTGCCAGCAGCGTAATGGGTACTAGCACAGATACGCAGTATTTT	CASSVMGTSTDTQYF
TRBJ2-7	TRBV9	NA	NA	TGTGCCAGCAGCGTTCTCGACTTTTCGTACAATGAGCAGTACTTC	CASSVLDFSYNEQYF
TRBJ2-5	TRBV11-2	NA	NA	TGTGCCAGCAGCTTAACAACACAGGGTCGGGGCGAGACCCAGTACTTC	CASSLTTQGRGETQYF
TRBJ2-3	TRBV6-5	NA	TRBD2	TGTGCCACCAGTACGGGACTAGCGGTTGCAGATACGCAGTATTTT	CATSTGLAVADTQYF
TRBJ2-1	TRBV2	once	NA	TGTGCCAGCACCGAATCCACCTACAATGAGCAGTTCTTC	CASTESTYNEQFF
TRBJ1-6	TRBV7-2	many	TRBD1	TGTGCCAGCAGCCCGCGGGACAGGAGCTCCTATAATTCACCCCTCCACTTT	CASSPRDRSSYNSPLHF
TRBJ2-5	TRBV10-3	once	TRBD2	TGTGCCATCGGAGGACTAGGGGAGACCCAGTACTTC	CAIGGLGETQYF
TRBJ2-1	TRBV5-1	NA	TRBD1	TGCGCCAGCAGCTCGTCCTCACAGGGGGCGAGGGTCCATGAGCAGTTCTTC	CASSSSSQGARVHEQFF
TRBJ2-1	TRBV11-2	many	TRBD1	TGTGCCAGCAGCCCCGGGACAGGGAGCTACAATGAGCAGTTCTTC	CASSPGTGSYNEQFF
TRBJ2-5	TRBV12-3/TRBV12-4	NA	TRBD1	TGTGCCAGCAGTTTATTTGGGACAGGTCTCCAAGAGACCCAGTACTTC	CASSLFGTGLQETQYF
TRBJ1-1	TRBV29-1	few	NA	TGCAGCGTTGCCGGGATCATGAACACTGAAGCTTTCTTT	CSVAGIMNTEAFF
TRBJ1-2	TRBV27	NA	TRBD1	TGTGCCGGCAGTCGGACAGGGGGCGCGTACCATGGCTACACCTTC	CAGSRTGGAYHGYTF
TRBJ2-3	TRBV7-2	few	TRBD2	TGTGCCAGCAGATATGGACTAGCGGGGGGAGATACGCAGTATTTT	CASRYGLAGGDTQYF
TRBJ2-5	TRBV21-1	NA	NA	TGTGCCAGCAGCAAATCATTACTAAGGGACACCCGAACAAGGTTGGAGGAGACCCAGTACTTC	CASSKSLLRDTRTRLEETQYF
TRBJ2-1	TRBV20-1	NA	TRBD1	TGCAGTGCCGAGGGGACAGGCTACAATGAGCAGTTCTTC	CSAEGTGYNEQFF
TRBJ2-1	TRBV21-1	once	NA	TGTGCTCACGAGGGTAGATACAATGAGCAGTTCTTC	CAHEGRYNEQFF
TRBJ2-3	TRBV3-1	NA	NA	TGTGCCAGCAGCCAGGCCCAGACGGGCGCAGATACGCAGTATTTT	CASSQAQTGADTQYF
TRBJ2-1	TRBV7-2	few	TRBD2	TGTGCCAGCAGCTGGGGACTAGCTATGGGAGAGCAGTTCTTC	CASSWGLAMGEQFF
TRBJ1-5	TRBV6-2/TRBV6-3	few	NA	TGTGCCAGCAGTTACGCTGAGGAAGTATATCAGCCCCAGCATTTT	CASSYAEEVYQPQHF
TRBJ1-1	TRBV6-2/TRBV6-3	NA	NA	TGTGCCAGCAGCACGACAGCAATGAACACTGAAGCTTTCTTT	CASSTTAMNTEAFF
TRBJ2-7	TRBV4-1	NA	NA	TGCGCCAGCTGCCGAGAACACCATTTGGGATCCTACGAGCAGTACTTC	CASCREHHLGSYEQYF
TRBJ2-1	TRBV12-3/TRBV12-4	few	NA	TGTGCCAGCAGTTTGAGGGGCGTAAACACCCGGAATGAGCAGTTCTTC	CASSLRGVNTRNEQFF
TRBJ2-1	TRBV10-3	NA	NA	TGTGCCACCCGAGCCGGTCAGGGGGGCAATGAGCAGTTCTTC	CATRAGQGGNEQFF
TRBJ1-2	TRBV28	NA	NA	TGTGCCAGCAGTTCGAACCTCTATGGCTACACCTTC	CASSSNLYGYTF
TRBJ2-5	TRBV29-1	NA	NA	TGCAGCGTTGAGGAACCGGGAGAGACCCAGTACTTC	CSVEEPGETQYF
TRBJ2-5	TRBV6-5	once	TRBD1	TGTGCCAGCAGGACCCTGACAGGGGGCAAACCGGAGACCCAGTACTTC	CASRTLTGGKPETQYF
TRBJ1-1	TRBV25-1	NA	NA	TGTGCCAGCACCCCCGCCGGACAAGGTGAAGCTTTCTTT	CASTPAGQGEAFF
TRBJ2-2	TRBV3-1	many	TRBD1	TGTGCCAGCAGCCAAGGGCTTACAGGGGGTATCGGGGAGCTGTTTTTT	CASSQGLTGGIGELFF
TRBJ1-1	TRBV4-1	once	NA	TGCGCCAGCAGATCTACGCACGGGTATACTGAAGCTTTCTTT	CASRSTHGYTEAFF
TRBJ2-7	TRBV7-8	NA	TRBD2	TGTGCCAGCAGCTTAGCGGGCGGGACTAGCGGAACCAATGAGCAGTACTTC	CASSLAGGTSGTNEQYF
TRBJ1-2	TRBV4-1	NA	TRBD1	TGCGCCAGCAGCCAAGTCCAGGGACAGGGGGGTCATGGCTACACCTTC	CASSQVQGQGGHGYTF
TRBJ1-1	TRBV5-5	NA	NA	TGTGCCAGCAGCTTGTACGGGGAGGACACTGAAGCTTTCTTT	CASSLYGEDTEAFF
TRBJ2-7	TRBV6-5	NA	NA	TGTGCCAGCAGTTACGATTCCCAGGGAGAAGCCTACGAGCAGTACTTC	CASSYDSQGEAYEQYF
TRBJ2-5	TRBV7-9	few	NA	TGTGCCAGCAGCTTCGGGACCACTAGAGAGACCCAGTACTTC	CASSFGTTRETQYF
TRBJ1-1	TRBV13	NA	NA	TGTGCCAGCAGCATGAGGTCCCGAGCTGATACTGAAGCTTTCTTT	CASSMRSRADTEAFF
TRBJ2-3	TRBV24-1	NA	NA	TGTGCCACCAGTGATTTGAAGGGGACTAGCACAGATACGCAGTATTTT	CATSDLKGTSTDTQYF
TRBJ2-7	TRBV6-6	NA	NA	TGTGCCGGCAGTTACCAGGTCGTCGAGCAGTACTTC	CAGSYQVVEQYF
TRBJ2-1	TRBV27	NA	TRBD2	TGTGCCAGCTCGTACGGGACTAGCGGGGGTCGTGAGCAGTTCTTC	CASSYGTSGGREQFF
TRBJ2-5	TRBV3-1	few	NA	TGTGCCAGCAGCCAACACGAAGAGACCCAGTACTTC	CASSQHEETQYF
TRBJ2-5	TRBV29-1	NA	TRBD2	TGCAGCGTTGCTCCCCCTAGCGGGGAAGAGACCCAGTACTTC	CSVAPPSGEETQYF
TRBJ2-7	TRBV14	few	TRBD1	TGTGCCAGCAGCTCCCCCTTCCGGGACAGGGTCTACGAGCAGTACTTC	CASSSPFRDRVYEQYF
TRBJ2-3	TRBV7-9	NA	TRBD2	TGTGCCAGCCTCCGTGCGGGGGTCACCGATACGCAGTATTTT	CASLRAGVTDTQYF
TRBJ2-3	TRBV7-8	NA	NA	TGTGCCAGCAGCCCCTCGGGGGCCGGAGATACGCAGTATTTT	CASSPSGAGDTQYF
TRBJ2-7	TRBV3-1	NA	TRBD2	TGTGCCAGCAGTCCTTTGGGGGGGGAGCAGTACTTC	CASSPLGGEQYF
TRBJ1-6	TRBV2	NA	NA	TGTGCCAGCAGTGTCTTGCGGGGGGCTAGTTCACCCCTCCACTTT	CASSVLRGASSPLHF
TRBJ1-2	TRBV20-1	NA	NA	TGCAGTGCTAGTTTGGCTAACTATGGCTACACCTTC	CSASLANYGYTF
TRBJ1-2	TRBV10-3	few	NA	TGTGCCATCAGTGTCGACGGCTATGGCTACACCTTC	CAISVDGYGYTF
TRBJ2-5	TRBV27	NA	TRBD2	TGTGCCAGCAGGATACTAGCGGCCCAAGAGACCCAGTACTTC	CASRILAAQETQYF